Given below is one T cell receptor (beta chain) in context. The sample belongs to a study of human T cells and chemical hapten exposure. MiXCR was run by TCRdb on the RACE reads, yielding one entry per CDR3 protein. The sample consists of some 77,000 distinct CDR3 sequences, about 8.6% of them appearing once. Time point: healthy volunteer bleed at 6 weeks. The authors extracted total RNA from unfractionated whole blood. Sequencing input: whole blood. This clonotype originated in a female donor in good health. Some clones in this sample may be carry-over from other donors' samples.

The CDR3: CASSQDENSGTITDTQYF. The CDR3 nucleotides read TGTGCCAGCAGCCAAGATGAGAATAGCGGGACAATCACAGATACGCAGTATTTT. The chain recombines TRBV4-2 with TRBJ2-3; 8 positions match TRBD2. Losses at the gene ends were 0 bases for V and 2 bases for J; bases not matched to a gene: 10. The germline CDR1 and CDR2 sequences are LGHNA and YNFKEQ. The CDR3 is 18 amino acids.